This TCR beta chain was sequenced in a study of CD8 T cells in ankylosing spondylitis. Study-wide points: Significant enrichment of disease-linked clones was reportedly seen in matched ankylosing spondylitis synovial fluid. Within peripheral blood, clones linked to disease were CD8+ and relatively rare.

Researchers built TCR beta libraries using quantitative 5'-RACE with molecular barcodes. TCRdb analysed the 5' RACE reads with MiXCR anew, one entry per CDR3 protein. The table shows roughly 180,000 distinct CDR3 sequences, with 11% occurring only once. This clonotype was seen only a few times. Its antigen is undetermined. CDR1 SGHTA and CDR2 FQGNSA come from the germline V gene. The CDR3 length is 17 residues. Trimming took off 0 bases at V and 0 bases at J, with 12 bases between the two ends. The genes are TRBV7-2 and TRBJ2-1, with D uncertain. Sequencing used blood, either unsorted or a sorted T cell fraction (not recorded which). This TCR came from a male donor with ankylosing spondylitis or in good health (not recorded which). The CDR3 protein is CASSLAPLRSSYNEQFF. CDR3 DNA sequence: TGTGCCAGCAGCTTAGCGCCTCTAAGGAGCTCCTACAATGAGCAGTTCTTC.